This TCR delta chain is from a study of γδ T cells in repeated Plasmodium falciparum infection (dated by TCRdb to about 2021). Broadly, across the study: The natural-infection arm enrolled Malian children exposed to intense seasonal malaria transmission, compared against age and gender matched Australian children. Four controlled human malaria infections were administered to about five malaria-naive U.S. adults over around 600 days by bites from P. falciparum NF54-infected Anopheles stephensi mosquitoes. Controlled-infection subjects were sampled at baseline, immediately before selected infections, and 21 days after each infection. The gammadelta TCR repertoires from Mali were analysed in two ways: cross-sectionally during periods with no transmission, and longitudinally across episodes of acute febrile malaria. Using both natural infection in Mali and controlled human malaria infection, the study looked at the way repeated Plasmodium falciparum infection shapes the human gammadelta T cell repertoire.

The full study reports these points: Compared with Australian children, Malian children appeared to have Vdelta2-negative gammadelta TCR repertoires that were more clonally expanded, less diverse and less shared. In Vdelta2-negative gammadelta TCR repertoires, which were largely Vdelta1+, repeated controlled infections appeared to drive waves of new clonotype selection. The Malian cohort was drawn from a small rural village made up mostly of one ethnic group, which limits generalizability. Vgamma9/Vdelta2+ TCR repertoires kept a highly stable polyclonal repertoire across time and infection, and many TCRgamma sequences overlapped between individuals. The controlled-infection cohort was small, limiting analysis of inter-individual variability in gammadelta T cell responses.

V has 0 bases trimmed and J has 2 bases trimmed; junction bases matching no gene number 9. Per the germline V gene, TSWWSYY is the CDR1 and QGS is the CDR2. The CDR3 contains 19 residues, cysteine and phenylalanine counted. Just CDR3 DNA is preserved here, 57 bases in frame from base 1. The library was generated by multiplex PCR. The instrument was an Illumina MiSeq. Both TCR gamma (TRG) and TCR delta (TRD) chains were sequenced from each sorted gammadelta T cell sample. On the study's bioinformatics: Clonotype tree plots, accumulated frequency of the top 20 clonotypes, diversity index (DI) and D75 metrics were included in the repertoire analyses. Identical DNA sequences were merged into single rows after TCRdb reprocessed the public reads with CATT. The V and J calls were determined by TCRdb, not by the authors. The sample table lists about 48,000 delta-chain clones, 1.6% of them with a count of one. Around 8.6% of the sample is in the top ten clones.

This clone was observed many times. Its antigen remains unidentified. The translation of this DNA and the TCRdb protein of a much larger clone differ at residue 7, probably owing to a read error; the protein shown here is translated from the DNA. Vgamma9/Vdelta2+ and Vdelta2-negative gammadelta T cell populations were flow-sorted from peripheral blood mononuclear cells for bulk TCR repertoire analysis. The source material was gamma-delta T cells from blood. The clonotype was recovered from a pool of human donors (malaria-infected and uninfected, not separated). The rearranged chain carries TRDV1 and TRDJ1, with 13 bases matching TRDD3. The sequenced DNA: TGTGCTCTTGGGGAACTAAAAGTACACTGGGGGATACGAACCGATAAACTCATCTTT. The encoded protein is CALGELKVHWGIRTDKLIF.